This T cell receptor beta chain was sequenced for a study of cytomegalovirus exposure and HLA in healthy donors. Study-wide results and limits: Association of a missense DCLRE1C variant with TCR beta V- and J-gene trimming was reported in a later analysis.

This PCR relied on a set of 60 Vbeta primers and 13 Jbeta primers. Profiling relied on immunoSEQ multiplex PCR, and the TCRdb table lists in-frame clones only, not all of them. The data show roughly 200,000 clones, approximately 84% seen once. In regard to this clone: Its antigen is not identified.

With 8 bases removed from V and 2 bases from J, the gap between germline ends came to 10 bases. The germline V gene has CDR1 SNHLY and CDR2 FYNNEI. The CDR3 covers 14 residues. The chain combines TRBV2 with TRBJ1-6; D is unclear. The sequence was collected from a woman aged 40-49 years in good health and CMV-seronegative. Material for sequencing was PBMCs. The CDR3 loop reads CASFEGAYNSPLHF. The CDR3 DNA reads TGTGCCAGCTTTGAGGGCGCCTATAATTCACCCCTCCACTTT.